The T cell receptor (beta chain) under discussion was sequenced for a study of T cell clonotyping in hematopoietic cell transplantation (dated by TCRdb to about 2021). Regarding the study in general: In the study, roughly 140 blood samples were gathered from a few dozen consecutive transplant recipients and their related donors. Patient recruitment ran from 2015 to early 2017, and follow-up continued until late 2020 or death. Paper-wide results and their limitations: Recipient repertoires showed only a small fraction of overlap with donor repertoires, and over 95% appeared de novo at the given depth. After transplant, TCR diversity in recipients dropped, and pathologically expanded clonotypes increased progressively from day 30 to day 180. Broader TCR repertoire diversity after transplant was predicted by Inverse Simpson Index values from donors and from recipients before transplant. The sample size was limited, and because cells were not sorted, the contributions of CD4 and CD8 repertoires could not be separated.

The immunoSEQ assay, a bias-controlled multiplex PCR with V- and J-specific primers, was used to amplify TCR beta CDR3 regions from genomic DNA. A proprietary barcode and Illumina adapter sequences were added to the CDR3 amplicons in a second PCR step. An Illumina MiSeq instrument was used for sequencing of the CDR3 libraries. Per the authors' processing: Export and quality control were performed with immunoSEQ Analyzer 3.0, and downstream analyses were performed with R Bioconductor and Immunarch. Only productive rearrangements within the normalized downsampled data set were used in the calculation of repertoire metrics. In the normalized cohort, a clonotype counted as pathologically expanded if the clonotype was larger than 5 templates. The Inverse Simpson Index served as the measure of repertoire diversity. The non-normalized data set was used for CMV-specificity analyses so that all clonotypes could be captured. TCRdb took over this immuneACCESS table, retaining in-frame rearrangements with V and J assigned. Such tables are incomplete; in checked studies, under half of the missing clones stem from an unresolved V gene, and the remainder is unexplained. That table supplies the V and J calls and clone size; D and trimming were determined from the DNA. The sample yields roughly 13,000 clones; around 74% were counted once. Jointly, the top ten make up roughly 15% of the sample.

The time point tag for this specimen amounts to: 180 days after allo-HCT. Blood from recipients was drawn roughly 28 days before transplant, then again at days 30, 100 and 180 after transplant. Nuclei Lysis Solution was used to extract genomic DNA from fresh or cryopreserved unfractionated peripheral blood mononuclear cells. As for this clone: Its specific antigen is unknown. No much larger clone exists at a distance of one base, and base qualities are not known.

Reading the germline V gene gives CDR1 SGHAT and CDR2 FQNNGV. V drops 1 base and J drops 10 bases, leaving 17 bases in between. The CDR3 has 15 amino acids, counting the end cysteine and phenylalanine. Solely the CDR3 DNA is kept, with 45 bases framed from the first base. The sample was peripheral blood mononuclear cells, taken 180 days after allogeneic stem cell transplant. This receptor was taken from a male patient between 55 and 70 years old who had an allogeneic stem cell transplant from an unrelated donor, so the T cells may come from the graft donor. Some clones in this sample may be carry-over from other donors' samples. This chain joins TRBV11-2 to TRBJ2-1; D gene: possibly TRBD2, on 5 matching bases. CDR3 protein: CASSLVPVSRGEQFF. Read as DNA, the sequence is TGTGCCAGCAGCTTAGTTCCAGTGAGTCGAGGGGAGCAGTTCTTC. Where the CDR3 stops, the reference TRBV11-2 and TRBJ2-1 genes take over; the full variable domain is EAGVAQSPRYKIIEKRQSVAFWCNPISGHATLYWYQQILGQGPKLLIQFQNNGVVDDSQLPKDRFSAERLKGVDSTLKIQPAKLEDSAVYLCASSLVPVSRGEQFFGPGTRLTVL.